The text below deals with one T cell receptor (beta chain). Its target is not known. The data were obtained in a study of shared clonotypes between healthy human individuals. Notes on the study in general: Clonotypes shared by all four donors outscored non-shared clonotypes in generation probability.

CD45RO negativity and positive selection for CCR7 defined naive CD8 cells, a population that excluded terminally differentiated effector memory CD45RA+ cells. Healthy HIV-negative adults with no recent acute infections or vaccinations were recruited as donors. All the donors were Caucasian adults who lived in Nashville, Tennessee. Some clones are missing from TCRdb's copy, which holds only in-frame ones; the method was immunoSEQ multiplex PCR. The top ten hold 0.85% to 1.3% of the sample, which has over 2 million clones, about 95% seen once. The CDR3 loop spans 14 amino acids. V lost 0 bases to trimming and J lost 2 bases, with 8 bases between them. Per the germline V gene, CDR1 is SGHNT and CDR2 is YYREEE (reference sequence).

This chain links TRBV5-4 with TRBJ2-5; no firm D call. The TCR sequence derives from a man between 18 and 35 years old in good health. Sequencing used naive CD8+ T cells sorted from blood. The CDR3 reads CASSLGSIQETQYF. The CDR3 nucleotides are TGTGCCAGCAGCTTGGGGTCCATTCAAGAGACCCAGTACTTC.